The 19 T cell receptor beta chains below were found in one sample sequenced in a study of T cell responses to AZD1222 COVID-19 vaccine. Libraries were prepared by immunoSEQ multiplex PCR; TCRdb keeps only in-frame clonotypes and omits some of them. This sample carries 140,000 to 150,000 clones, 88% of them seen once, and the ten largest clones take about 14%. The sequences come from peripheral blood, collected on day 0 of AZD1222 vaccination. The receptors come from an adult in good health.

The V gene is TRBV15, the J gene TRBJ2-1; D call uncertain. CDR3 length equals 15 residues. V was pared by 0 bases and J by 10 bases, with 16 bases between. The germline CDR1 and CDR2 sequences are LNHNV and YYDKDF (reference sequence). Written as DNA, the CDR3 is TGTGCCACCAGCAGAGAGGGCCTAGGATCCATCGAGCAGTTCTTC. This translates into CATSREGLGSIEQFF.

V usage is TRBV7-3 and J usage is TRBJ2-2; either TRBD1 or TRBD2 may fit D (5 bases each). The length of the CDR3 is 17 residues. Trimming took 4 bases from V and 0 from J, leaving 15 bases between them. The germline CDR1 and CDR2 sequences are SGHTA and FQGTGA. The DNA for the CDR3 is TGTGCCAGCAGCTGGGGCGTTGGGGGAGCGAACACCGGGGAGCTGTTTTTT. Residues: CASSWGVGGANTGELFF.

This rearrangement joins TRBV5-1 to TRBJ1-2; no definite D call. Trimming removed 0 bases at V and 8 bases at J, with 11 bases between. Germline CDR1 reads SGHRS; CDR2 reads YFSETQ. The CDR3 runs 13 residues. This CDR3 reads CASSLGPPAGYTF. In nucleotides, the CDR3 is TGCGCCAGCAGCTTGGGCCCGCCGGCGGGCTACACCTTC.

The rearrangement links TRBV6-5 to TRBJ1-1, with D possibly matching TRBD1 (5 bases). Per germline, CDR1 MNHEY and CDR2 SVGAGI. The CDR3 loop spans 15 amino acids. The V end was cut by 2 bases, the J end by 5 bases, with 15 bases between. The CDR3 region is CASSYMGRGGTEAFF. CDR3 sequence (DNA): TGTGCCAGCAGTTACATGGGGAGGGGAGGGACTGAAGCTTTCTTT.

The genes are TRBV18 and TRBJ1-5; D is undetermined. V was trimmed by 3 bases and J by 1 base, leaving 10 bases between them. The CDR3 totals 15 residues. Germline CDR1 KGHSH, CDR2 LQKENI. The CDR3 DNA sequence: TGTGCCAGCTCACCCATGGCGGGCAGCAATCAGCCCCAGCATTTT. It is translated as CASSPMAGSNQPQHF.

The genes are TRBV10-3 and TRBJ2-7; 7 bases are shared with TRBD1. Trimming took 6 bases from V and 0 from J; bases not matched to a gene: 2. This CDR3 comprises 13 residues. CDR1 is ENHRY and CDR2 is SYGVKD in the germline V gene. CDR3 loop: CAISRGSSYEQYF. CDR3 DNA sequence: TGTGCCATCAGCAGGGGGAGCTCCTACGAGCAGTACTTC.

The V gene is TRBV27, the J gene TRBJ2-3; perhaps TRBD2 as D (6 bases). The V end was cut by 3 bases, the J end by 1 base, with 14 bases between. Germline V gene sequence: CDR1 MNHEY, CDR2 SMNVEV (reference sequence). CDR3 length: 16 residues. CDR3 DNA sequence: TGTGCCAGCAGTTTTGGTGGGGGGTTGGGCACAGATACGCAGTATTTT. Its translation: CASSFGGGLGTDTQYF.

This clone showed up just once. The rearrangement joins TRBV7-2 to TRBJ1-5; unclear D gene. Germline V gene sequence: CDR1 SGHTA, CDR2 FQGNSA. With 2 bases removed from V and 5 bases from J, the gap between germline ends came to 19 bases. The CDR3 covers 17 residues. This CDR3 reads CASSLSPISGSYQPQHF. Written as DNA, the CDR3 is TGTGCCAGCAGCTTATCTCCCATATCGGGGAGTTATCAGCCCCAGCATTTT.

V gene TRBV2 combines with J gene TRBJ2-5; D is unresolved. Germline V gives CDR1 SNHLY, CDR2 FYNNEI. The length of the CDR3 is 11 residues. V dropped 1 base and J dropped 7 bases, with 4 bases sitting between them. The CDR3 sequence: CASSEEGTQYF. The CDR3 DNA sequence: TGTGCCAGCAGTGAAGAGGGGACCCAGTACTTC.

This CDR3 is CASAQEGWGEQYF. CDR3 nucleotide sequence: TGCGCCAGCGCCCAAGAGGGGTGGGGCGAGCAGTACTTC. The chain is built from TRBV4-1 and TRBJ2-7, with D perhaps given as TRBD1 or TRBD2 (5 bases each). There are 13 residues in the CDR3. V was clipped by 8 bases and J by 6 bases, with 17 bases between them. Germline assignment: CDR1 MGHRA and CDR2 YSYEKL.

The table lists this clone with a count of one. V is TRBV18 and J is TRBJ2-3; the match to TRBD1 covers 9 bases. The CDR3 runs to 12 residues. The V gene's germline CDR1 is KGHSH and CDR2 LQKENI. After removal of 2 bases from V and 13 bases from J, the junction contained 4 bases not matched to a gene. CDR3 region: CASSPDRGDEYF. The DNA for the CDR3 is TGTGCCAGCTCACCAGACAGGGGGGACGAGTATTTT.

The J gene is TRBJ1-1, the V gene TRBV27; possibly TRBD1 for D (5 bases). From germline, CDR1 is MNHEY and CDR2 SMNVEV (reference sequence). This CDR3 comprises 15 residues. V was clipped by 9 bases and J by 3 bases, with 20 bases between them. CDR3 loop: CASAGRGMTYTEAFF. In DNA, the CDR3 is TGTGCCAGTGCAGGGCGAGGTATGACTTACACTGAAGCTTTCTTT.

This clone was detected once. The V gene is TRBV6-5, the J gene TRBJ2-1, with D perhaps TRBD2 (6 bases). CDR1 and CDR2 from the germline V gene are MNHEY and SVGAGI. V lost 2 bases to trimming and J lost 2 bases, with 10 bases between them. The CDR3 loop spans 15 amino acids. The CDR3 here is CASSYGGGTYNEQFF. DNA for the CDR3: TGTGCCAGCAGTTACGGCGGAGGGACCTACAATGAGCAGTTCTTC.

J is TRBJ1-2 and V is TRBV9; D remains unclear. Deletions cut 1 base from V and 5 bases from J, with 18 bases between. This CDR3 has 16 amino acids. The germline gives CDR1 SGDLS, CDR2 YYNGEE. The CDR3 sequence: CASSVNLAPGWYGYTF. CDR3 in DNA: TGTGCCAGCAGCGTAAATTTGGCCCCGGGTTGGTATGGCTACACCTTC.

The J gene is TRBJ1-2, the V gene TRBV28; D perhaps matches TRBD1 (5 bases). The CDR3 runs to 16 residues. Trimming left V 6 bases short and J 8 bases short, with 25 bases between. Germline V gives CDR1 MDHEN, CDR2 SYDVKM. Here the CDR3 reads CASSPTGRGGTKGYTF. CDR3 DNA sequence: TGTGCCAGCAGCCCAACTGGGAGGGGAGGGACTAAAGGCTACACCTTC.

This clone appeared a single time. The gene calls are TRBV7-2 and TRBJ2-1; D is uncertain. Germline V gene data show CDR1 as SGHTA and CDR2 as FQGNSA. V gave up 4 bases and J gave up 6 bases, with 7 bases separating them. The CDR3 totals 12 residues. This chain's CDR3 is CASSWQTNEQFF. Written as DNA, the CDR3 is TGTGCCAGCAGCTGGCAGACCAATGAGCAGTTCTTC. The full variable domain, with the rest looked up from reference TRBV7-2 and TRBJ2-1, is GAGVSQSPSNKVTEKGKDVELRCDPISGHTALYWYRQSLGQGLEFLIYFQGNSAPDKSGLPSDRFSAERTGGSVSTLTIQRTQQEDSAVYLCASSWQTNEQFFGPGTRLTVL.

As for this clone: Germline and junction disagree at one end, which may indicate a read error. Here the CDR3 reads CASSLALGEGTGELFF. CDR3 DNA sequence: TGTGCTAGCAGCTTAGCGTTGGGGGAGGGGACCGGGGAGCTGTTTTTT. The gene calls are TRBV7-7 and TRBJ2-2, with 7 bases that match TRBD2. Germline V CDR1 and CDR2: SSHAT, FNYEAQ (reference sequence). This CDR3 has 16 residues. Full variable domain (missing parts from reference TRBV7-7 and TRBJ2-2): GAGVSQSPRYKVTKRGQDVTLRCDPISSHATLYWYQQALGQGPEFLTYFNYEAQPDKSGLPSDRFSAERPEGSISTLTIQRTEQRDSAMYRCASSLALGEGTGELFFGEGSRLTVL.

This chain joins TRBV7-3 and TRBJ2-6; D is possibly TRBD1 (5 bases). The CDR3 is 18 amino acids. Germline CDR1 SGHTA, CDR2 FQGTGA. V was cut by 4 bases and J by 0 bases, with 16 bases left in between. This CDR3 is CASSSYRKRVSGANVLTF. The CDR3 region has the DNA TGTGCCAGCAGCTCATACAGGAAAAGGGTCTCTGGGGCCAACGTCCTGACTTTC.

This clone was seen only a few times. This chain links TRBV27 with TRBJ2-1; 16 positions match TRBD2. CDR1 MNHEY and CDR2 SMNVEV come from the germline V gene (reference sequence). J gave up 8 bases and V 7 bases, and 14 bases lay outside the gene matches. This CDR3 is 18 amino acids long. CDR3 DNA: TGTGCCAGCACAACCCGCGGGACTAGCGGGGGGGCCCTTCATGAGCAGTTCTTC. Translated, it gives CASTTRGTSGGALHEQFF.